The 3 T cell receptor beta chains in this list originate from one sample, sequenced in a study of T-cell memory formation after mild COVID-19. MiXCR, run by TCRdb on the 5' RACE reads, gives a single entry per CDR3 protein. This repertoire shows more than 150,000 distinct CDR3 sequences, around a tenth found once; its top ten account for approximately 3.4%. Material: PBMCs or a T cell subset sorted from them (not recorded which). These TCRs come from a man aged 18 to 30 who had mild COVID-19 (a few samples of this study predate the infection). Cell type and time point are not known.

This chain connects TRBV5-1 to TRBJ2-5; 13 bases align to TRBD2. V gave up 6 bases and J gave up 5 bases; unmatched junction bases: 7. The length of the CDR3 is 15 residues. From germline, CDR1 is SGHRS and CDR2 YFSETQ. CDR3 sequence reads: CASTQTGLAGETQYF. CDR3 nucleotides: TGCGCCAGCACGCAAACGGGACTAGCGGGGGAGACCCAGTACTTC.

The chain employs TRBV6-1 and TRBJ2-7; TRBD1 aligns across 11 bases. The CDR3 is 15 amino acids. J gave up 6 bases and V 6 bases, and 10 bases lay outside the gene matches. CDR1 and CDR2 (germline): MNHNS, SASEGT. CDR3 bases: TGTGCCAGCAGCGCCCCCGGGACAGGGGGGATCGAGCAGTACTTC. This translates into CASSAPGTGGIEQYF.

V is TRBV6-6 and J is TRBJ1-1, with a tentative D call TRBD1 (6 bases). Germline CDR1 MNHNY, CDR2 SVGAGI (reference sequence). V shed 2 bases and J shed 5 bases, with 15 bases lying between them. This CDR3 region has 15 residues. The CDR3 sequence is CASSYPQGMGTEAFF. The CDR3 bases are TGTGCCAGCAGTTACCCCCAGGGGATGGGAACTGAAGCTTTCTTT.